Listed here are 22 T cell receptor beta chains from one sample, sequenced in a study of metastatic and nonmetastatic thyroid tumors. Using MiXCR, TCRdb reanalyzed the PCR reads. Of roughly 90,000 clones listed, more than 12% are singletons. Among the patients, none had received any treatment before thyroid surgery. The sequenced sample consisted of blood. The receptors derive from a female donor with papillary thyroid cancer or a benign thyroid nodule (not recorded which). Some clones in this sample may be carry-over from other donors' samples.

The sample holds many counts of this clone. The V and J genes are TRBV3-1 and TRBJ1-1; 9 bases are a match to TRBD1. CDR1 and CDR2 (germline): LGHDT, YNNKEL (reference sequence). V was clipped by 4 bases and J by 5 bases; unmatched bases: 8. The CDR3 has 15 residues. CDR3 DNA: TGTGCCAGCAGCCTGGGGGGGACAGGGAGGACTGAAGCTTTCTTT. Translated, it gives CASSLGGTGRTEAFF.

V gene TRBV20-1 combines with J gene TRBJ2-5, with 9 nucleotides matching TRBD2. V trimming: 0 bases; J trimming: 4 bases; junction bases outside the gene matches: 9. Germline-derived CDR1 and CDR2 are DFQATT and SNEGSKA (reference sequence). The CDR3 is 16 amino acids. CDR3 loop: CSARDLGGGARETQYF. The CDR3 nucleotides read TGCAGTGCTAGAGATCTGGGCGGGGGGGCCAGAGAGACCCAGTACTTC.

This clone was counted ten times or more. The V and J genes are TRBV5-4 and TRBJ1-2, with D possibly TRBD1 on 6 matching bases. The CDR3 has 14 residues. V was clipped by 0 bases and J by 6 bases, with 12 bases between them. The germline V gene encodes CDR1 SGHNT and CDR2 YYREEE (reference sequence). The chain's CDR3 is CASSLAQGMNGYTF. The CDR3 DNA is TGTGCCAGCAGCTTGGCCCAGGGGATGAATGGCTACACCTTC.

This clone was recorded at least ten times. Other DNA sequences in this specimen translate into the identical CDR3. This chain connects TRBV7-2 to TRBJ2-3; D unclear. Looked up from germline, CDR1 is SGHTA and CDR2 is FQGNSA. The CDR3 sequence is 13 residues long. Trimming took off 8 bases at V and 2 bases at J, with 11 bases between the two ends. The CDR3 nucleotides read TGTGCCAGCGGGATGATACTCACAGATACGCAGTATTTT. Its protein is CASGMILTDTQYF.

In its sample, this clone was seen a few times. A much larger clone lies one base from this, so it may be a read error. This rearrangement joins TRBV15 to TRBJ2-5; 9 nucleotides agree with TRBD1. The CDR3 has 17 residues. The germline CDR1 and CDR2 sequences are LNHNV and YYDKDF (reference sequence). V shed 0 bases and J 1 base; nucleotides not matched to a gene: 6. CDR3 sequence reads: CATSRDGTGWGQETQYF. CDR3 coding DNA: TGTGCCACCAGCAGAGATGGGACAGGGTGGGGCCAAGAGACCCAGTACTTC.

This clone was counted ten times or more. The rearrangement joins TRBV6-1 to TRBJ2-2, with a possible D match to TRBD2 (6 bases). Trimming cost V 6 bases and J 2 bases, with 10 bases left between them. The CDR3 totals 14 residues. Looked up from germline, CDR1 is MNHNS and CDR2 is SASEGT. CDR3 amino acids: CASSSGLNTGELFF. Here the CDR3 DNA reads TGTGCCAGCAGCTCCGGACTAAACACCGGGGAGCTGTTTTTT.

Note on this clone: One junction end disagrees with the germline gene, perhaps due to a read error. The V and J genes are TRBV24-1 and TRBJ2-1, with D maybe TRBD2 (7 bases). Germline assignment: CDR1 KGHDR and CDR2 SFDVKD. This CDR3 region has 15 residues. The CDR3 is CATSAPGGLKNEQFF. CDR3 DNA sequence: TGTGCCACCAGTGCCCCGGGGGGCTTAAAAAATGAGCAGTTCTTT.

This clone has only a few counts. The rearrangement uses TRBV6-5 and TRBJ2-7; D is unclear. Germline CDR1 reads MNHEY; CDR2 reads SVGAGI. The CDR3 length is 13 residues. V was shortened by 4 bases and J by 7 bases, with 14 bases between the two germline ends. CDR3 nucleotides: TGTGCCAGCAGTTCCCGGGTCGGCTATGAGCAGTACTTC. It yields the protein CASSSRVGYEQYF.

Ten or more counts support this clone. In the same sample, other DNA sequences code for this CDR3. In DNA, the CDR3 is TGCGCCAGCAGCTTAGGTGGGGCGAACACCGGGGAGCTGTTTTTT. Its protein is CASSLGGANTGELFF. The genes are TRBV5-1 and TRBJ2-2; D is undetermined. The V end was cut by 2 bases, the J end by 0 bases, with 8 bases between. Per the germline V gene, CDR1 is SGHRS and CDR2 is YFSETQ. The CDR3 length is 15 residues. Together with reference TRBV5-1 and TRBJ2-2, the CDR3 gives the full variable domain: KAGVTQTPRYLIKTRGQQVTLSCSPISGHRSVSWYQQTPGQGLQFLFEYFSETQRNKGNFPGRFSGRQFSNSRSEMNVSTLELGDSALYLCASSLGGANTGELFFGEGSRLTVL.

There are a few counts of this clone. A read error is possible here, since a much larger clone lies one base away. The chain is built from TRBV19 and TRBJ2-1; 7 nucleotides agree with TRBD2. Germline V gene sequence: CDR1 LNHDA, CDR2 SQIVND (reference sequence). This CDR3 is built from 14 residues. CDR3 sequence: CASSILRGGNDQFF. DNA of the CDR3: TGTGCCAGTAGTATCTTGCGGGGAGGGAATGATCAGTTCTTC.

Written as DNA, the CDR3 is TGTGCCAGCAGCCGGACTAGCTTGGACACCGGGGAGCTGTTTTTT. Translating gives CASSRTSLDTGELFF. The V call is TRBV5-5, the J call TRBJ2-2, with 8 bases matching TRBD2. The CDR3 length is 15 residues. Germline V gene sequence: CDR1 SGHKS, CDR2 YYEKEE (reference sequence). After removal of 4 bases from V and 3 bases from J, the junction contained 5 bases not matched to a gene. Filled out from reference TRBV5-5 and TRBJ2-2, the complete variable domain reads DAGVTQSPTHLIKTRGQQVTLRCSPISGHKSVSWYQQVLGQGPQFIFQYYEKEERGRGNFPDRFSARQFPNYSSELNVNALLLGDSALYLCASSRTSLDTGELFFGEGSRLTVL.

Ten or more counts support this clone. Other DNA sequences in this sample translate to the same CDR3. The gene calls are TRBV20-1 and TRBJ1-5, with D perhaps TRBD1 (6 bases). Trimming cost V 0 bases and J 6 bases, with 18 bases left between them. This CDR3 region has 16 residues. Germline CDR1 reads DFQATT; CDR2 reads SNEGSKA (reference sequence). CDR3 DNA sequence: TGCAGTGCTAGAGAACTTGACAACAGGGCTGGTCAGCCCCAGCATTTT. It specifies CSARELDNRAGQPQHF.

This clone showed up many times. V usage is TRBV7-2 and J usage is TRBJ2-1, with D perhaps TRBD1 or TRBD2 (5 bases each). The germline V and J ends were trimmed by 2 bases and 10 bases, with 9 bases remaining between them. CDR3 size: 12 residues. Per the germline V gene, CDR1 is SGHTA and CDR2 is FQGNSA. The CDR3, as DNA: TGTGCCAGCAGCTTAATGGGGGACGAGCAGTTCTTC. Its translation: CASSLMGDEQFF.

Many counts were recorded for this clone. The chain carries TRBV28 and TRBJ2-7; 11 positions agree with TRBD2. This CDR3 is built from 14 residues. The germline V gene encodes CDR1 MDHEN and CDR2 SYDVKM. Germline trimming cut 6 bases from V and 3 bases from J; bases unmatched to any gene: 4. DNA for the CDR3: TGTGCCAGCAGAAGGACTAGCGGGCACTACGAGCAGTACTTC. Translation gives CASRRTSGHYEQYF.

This clone has more than one count but fewer than ten. The chain uses TRBV19 and TRBJ1-4; D unresolved. Trimming left V 5 bases short and J 8 bases short, with 12 bases between. This CDR3 is 13 amino acids long. Germline loops: CDR1 LNHDA, CDR2 SQIVND (reference sequence). The CDR3 sequence: CASSGTFGEKLFF. The CDR3 DNA follows: TGTGCCAGTAGTGGAACGTTTGGGGAAAAACTGTTTTTT.

This clone was recorded at least ten times. The chain is built from TRBV9 and TRBJ2-2; D not certain. CDR3 length: 13 amino acids. The germline gives CDR1 SGDLS, CDR2 YYNGEE. V was clipped by 7 bases and J by 5 bases, with 12 bases between them. CDR3 loop: CASGRQRTGELFF. In DNA form, the CDR3 reads TGTGCCAGCGGCCGTCAGAGGACCGGGGAGCTGTTTTTT.

The sample holds many counts of this clone. Other DNA sequences in the sample encode the same CDR3. The rearrangement joins TRBV12-3 or TRBV12-4 to TRBJ1-5, with D uncertain. The CDR3 contains 17 residues. Between the trimmed V and J ends, which lost 4 bases and 2 bases, there was a span of 18 bases. As DNA, the CDR3 is TGTGCCAGCAGTTGGGTCGCGTCCGGAGGGCGCAATCAGCCCCAGCATTTT. Encoded protein: CASSWVASGGRNQPQHF.

This clone was counted ten times or more. This sequence joins TRBV19 and TRBJ2-1; D gene ambiguous. Germline CDR1 is LNHDA and CDR2 is SQIVND (reference sequence). V lost 7 bases and J lost 0, with 10 bases in between. The CDR3 runs to 14 residues. The CDR3 DNA is TGTGCCAGTACCCGAGAGGACTCCTACAATGAGCAGTTCTTC. Protein sequence: CASTREDSYNEQFF. The full variable domain, its missing parts supplied by reference TRBV19 and TRBJ2-1, is DGGITQSPKYLFRKEGQNVTLSCEQNLNHDAMYWYRQDPGQGLRLIYYSQIVNDFQKGDIAEGYSVSREKKESFPLTVTSAQKNPTAFYLCASTREDSYNEQFFGPGTRLTVL.

Note on this clone: A single base separates this from a much larger clone, so it may be a read error. The CDR3 is CANSSRLAGTDTQYF. The CDR3 DNA reads as TGTGCCAACAGTTCCCGACTAGCGGGGACAGATACGCAGTATTTT. The chain employs TRBV5-4 and TRBJ2-3; 11 nucleotides align to TRBD2. J gave up 3 bases and V 9 bases, and 9 bases lay outside the gene matches. CDR1 and CDR2 from the germline V gene are SGHNT and YYREEE (reference sequence). The CDR3 consists of 15 residues.

This clone was counted many times. J is TRBJ1-2 and V is TRBV7-8; tentatively, D is TRBD1 (5 bases). With 1 base removed from V and 2 bases from J, the gap between germline ends came to 8 bases. The CDR3 consists of 14 residues. Germline loops: CDR1 SGHVS, CDR2 FQNEAQ. The CDR3 sequence is CASSLGRQNYGYTF. The DNA of the CDR3 is TGTGCCAGCAGCTTAGGGAGACAGAACTATGGCTACACCTTC.

A word on this clone: This may stem from a read error, because a much larger clone lies one nucleotide away. This rearrangement joins TRBV29-1 to TRBJ2-3; TRBD1 matches 8 bases. Germline values: CDR1 SQVTM, CDR2 ANQGSEA. V shed 6 bases, J shed 1 base, and the junction held 12 bases outside the gene matches. The CDR3 contains 16 residues. Written as DNA, the CDR3 is TGCAGCGTCAAAGGAGCCAGGGGGCGCGGCACAGATACGCAGTATTTT. It yields the protein CSVKGARGRGTDTQYF.

In its sample, this clone was seen many times. This chain joins TRBV20-1 and TRBJ1-5, with unresolved D. Per the germline V gene, CDR1 is DFQATT and CDR2 is SNEGSKA (reference sequence). This CDR3 is 16 amino acids long. Trimming stripped 6 bases from V and 0 bases from J, with 18 bases between. The CDR3 loop reads CSARRRVLYSNQPQHF. The CDR3 DNA sequence: TGCAGTGCCAGAAGGAGGGTTCTTTATAGCAATCAGCCCCAGCATTTT.